Listed here is a single TCR beta chain. This sample is drawn from a study of neoadjuvant anti-PD-1 for oral cavity cancer. Overall study context: Most patients had three to four biweekly doses of 3 mg/kg nivolumab before resection.

Most tumor samples had 4 to 5 ug input DNA in two replicates. The table came from immunoSEQ multiplex PCR; TCRdb's copy has only in-frame clones and leaves some out. The sample includes approximately 15,000 clones, around 36% seen only once; the top ten take around two fifths. The CDR3 sequence is 16 residues long. The V gene's germline CDR1 is SGHTA and CDR2 FQGNSA. Trimming took 5 bases from V and 1 from J; bases not matched to a gene: 6. Stated time point: after neoadjuvant nivolumab, at surgical resection. Cohort: HPV-negative, locally advanced oral cavity squamous cell carcinoma patients. The sample consisted of tumor tissue, taken after nivolumab (anti-PD-1) treatment. J is TRBJ1-5 and V is TRBV7-2; TRBD1 matches 9 bases. This TCR was sampled from a person between 40 and 85 years old with oral cavity squamous cell carcinoma. This CDR3 reads CASSVTGGFSNQPQHF. CDR3 sequence (DNA): TGTGCCAGCAGCGTAACAGGGGGCTTCAGCAATCAGCCCCAGCATTTT.